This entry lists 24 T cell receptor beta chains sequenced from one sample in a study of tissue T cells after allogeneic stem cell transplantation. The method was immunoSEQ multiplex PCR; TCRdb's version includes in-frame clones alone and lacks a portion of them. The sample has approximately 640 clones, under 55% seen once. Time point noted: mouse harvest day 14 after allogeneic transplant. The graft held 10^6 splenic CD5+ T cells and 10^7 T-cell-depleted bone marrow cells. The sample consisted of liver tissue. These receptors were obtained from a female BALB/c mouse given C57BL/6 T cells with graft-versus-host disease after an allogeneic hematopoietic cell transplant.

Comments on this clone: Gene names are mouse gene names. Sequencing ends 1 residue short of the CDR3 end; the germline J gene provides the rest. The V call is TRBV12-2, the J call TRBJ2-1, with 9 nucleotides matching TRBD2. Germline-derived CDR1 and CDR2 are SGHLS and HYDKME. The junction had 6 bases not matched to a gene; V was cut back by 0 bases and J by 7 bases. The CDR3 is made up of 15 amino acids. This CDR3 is CASSLWGGARAEQFF. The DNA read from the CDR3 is TGTGCCAGCTCTCTCTGGGGGGGCGCGAGGGCTGAGCAGTTC.

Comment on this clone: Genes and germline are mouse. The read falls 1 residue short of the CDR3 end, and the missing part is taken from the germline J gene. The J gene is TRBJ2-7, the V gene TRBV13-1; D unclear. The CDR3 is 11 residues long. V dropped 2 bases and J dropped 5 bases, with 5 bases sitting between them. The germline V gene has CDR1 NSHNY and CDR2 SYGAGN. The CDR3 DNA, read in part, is TGTGCCAGCAGTGACCGGGATGAACAGTAC. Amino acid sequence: CASSDRDEQY. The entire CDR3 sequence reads CASSDRDEQYF.

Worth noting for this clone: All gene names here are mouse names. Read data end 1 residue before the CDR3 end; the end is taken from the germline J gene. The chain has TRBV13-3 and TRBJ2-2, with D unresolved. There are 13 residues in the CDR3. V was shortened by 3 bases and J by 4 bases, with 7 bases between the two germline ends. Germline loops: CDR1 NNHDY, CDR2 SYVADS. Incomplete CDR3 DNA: TGTGCCAGCAGTGCCGGGCCCACCGGGCAGCTCTAC. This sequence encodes CASSAGPTGQLY. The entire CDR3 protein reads CASSAGPTGQLYF.

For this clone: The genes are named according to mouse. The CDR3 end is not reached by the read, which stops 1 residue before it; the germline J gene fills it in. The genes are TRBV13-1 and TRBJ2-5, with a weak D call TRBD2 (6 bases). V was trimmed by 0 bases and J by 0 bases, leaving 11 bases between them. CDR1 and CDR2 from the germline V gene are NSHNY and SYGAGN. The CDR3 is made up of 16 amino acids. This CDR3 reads CASSDGLGINQDTQYF. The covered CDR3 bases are TGTGCCAGCAGTGATGGGCTGGGGATTAACCAAGACACCCAGTAC.

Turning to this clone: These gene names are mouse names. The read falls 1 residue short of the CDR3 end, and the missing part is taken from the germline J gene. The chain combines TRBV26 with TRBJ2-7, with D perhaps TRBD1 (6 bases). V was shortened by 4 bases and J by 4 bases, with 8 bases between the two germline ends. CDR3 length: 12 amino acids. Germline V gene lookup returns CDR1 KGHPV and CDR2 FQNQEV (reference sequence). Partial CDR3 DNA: TGTGCCAGCAGTCGGGACAAATATGAACAGTAC. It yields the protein CASSRDKYEQY. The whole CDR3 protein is CASSRDKYEQYF.

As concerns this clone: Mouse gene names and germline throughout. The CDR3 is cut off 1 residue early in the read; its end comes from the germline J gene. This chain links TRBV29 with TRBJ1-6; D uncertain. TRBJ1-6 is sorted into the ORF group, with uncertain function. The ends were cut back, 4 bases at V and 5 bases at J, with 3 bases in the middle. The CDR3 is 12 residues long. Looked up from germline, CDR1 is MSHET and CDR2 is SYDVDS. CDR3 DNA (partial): TGTGCTAGCAGTTCAAATAATTCGCCCCTCTAC. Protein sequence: CASSSNNSPLY. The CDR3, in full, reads CASSSNNSPLYF.

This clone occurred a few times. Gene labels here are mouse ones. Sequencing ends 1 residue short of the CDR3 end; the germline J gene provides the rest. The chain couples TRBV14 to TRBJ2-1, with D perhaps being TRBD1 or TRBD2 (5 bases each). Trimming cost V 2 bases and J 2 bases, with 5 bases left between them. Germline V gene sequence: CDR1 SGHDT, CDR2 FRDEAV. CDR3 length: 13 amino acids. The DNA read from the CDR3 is TGTGCCAGCAGTTTGGGGGACTATGCTGAGCAGTTC. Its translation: CASSLGDYAEQF. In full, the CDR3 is CASSLGDYAEQFF.

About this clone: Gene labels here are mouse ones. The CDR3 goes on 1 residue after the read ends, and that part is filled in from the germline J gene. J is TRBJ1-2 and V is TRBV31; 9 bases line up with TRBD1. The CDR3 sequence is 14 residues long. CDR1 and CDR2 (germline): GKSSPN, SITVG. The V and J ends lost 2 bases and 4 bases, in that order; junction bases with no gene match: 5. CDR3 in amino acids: CAWSLQGAGSDYTF. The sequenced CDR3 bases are TGTGCCTGGAGTTTACAGGGGGCGGGCTCCGACTACACC.

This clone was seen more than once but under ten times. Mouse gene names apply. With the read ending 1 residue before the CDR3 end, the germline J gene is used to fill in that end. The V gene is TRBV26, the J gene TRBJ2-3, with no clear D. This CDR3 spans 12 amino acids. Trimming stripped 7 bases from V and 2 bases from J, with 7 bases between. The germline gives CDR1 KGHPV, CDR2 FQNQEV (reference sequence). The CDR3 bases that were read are TGTGCCAGCACCCGTGATGCAGAAACGCTGTAT. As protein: CASTRDAETLY. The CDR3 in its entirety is CASTRDAETLYF.

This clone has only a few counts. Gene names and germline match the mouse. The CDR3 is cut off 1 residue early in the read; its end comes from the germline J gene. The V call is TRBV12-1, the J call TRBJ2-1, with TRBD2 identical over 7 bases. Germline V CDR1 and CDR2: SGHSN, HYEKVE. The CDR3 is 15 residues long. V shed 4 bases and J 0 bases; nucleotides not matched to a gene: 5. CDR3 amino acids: CASSRTGNNYAEQFF. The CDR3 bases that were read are TGTGCCAGCTCCCGGACTGGCAATAACTATGCTGAGCAGTTC.

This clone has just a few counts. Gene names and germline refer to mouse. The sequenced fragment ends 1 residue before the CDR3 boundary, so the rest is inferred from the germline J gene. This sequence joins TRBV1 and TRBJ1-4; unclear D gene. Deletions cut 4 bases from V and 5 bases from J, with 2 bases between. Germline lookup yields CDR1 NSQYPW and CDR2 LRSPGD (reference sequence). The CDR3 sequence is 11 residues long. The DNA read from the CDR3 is TGCACCTGCAGTGAAAACGAAAGATTATTT. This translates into CTCSENERLF. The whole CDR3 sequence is CTCSENERLFF.

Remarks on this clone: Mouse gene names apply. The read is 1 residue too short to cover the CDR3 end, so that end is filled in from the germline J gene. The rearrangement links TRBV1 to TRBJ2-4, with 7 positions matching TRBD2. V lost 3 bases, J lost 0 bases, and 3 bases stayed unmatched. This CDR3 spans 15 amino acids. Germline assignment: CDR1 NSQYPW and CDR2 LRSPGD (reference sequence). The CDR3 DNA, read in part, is TGCACCTGCAGTGCCGGGGGGGGTAGTCAAAACACCTTGTAC. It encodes CTCSAGGGSQNTLY. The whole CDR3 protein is CTCSAGGGSQNTLYF.

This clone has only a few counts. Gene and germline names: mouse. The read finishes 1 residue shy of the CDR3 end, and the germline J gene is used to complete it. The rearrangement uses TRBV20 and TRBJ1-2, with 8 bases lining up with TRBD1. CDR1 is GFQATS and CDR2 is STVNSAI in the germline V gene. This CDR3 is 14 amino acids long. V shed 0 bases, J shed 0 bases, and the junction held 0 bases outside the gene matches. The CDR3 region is CGARDRGPNSDYTF. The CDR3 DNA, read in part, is TGTGGTGCTAGGGACAGGGGGCCAAACTCCGACTACACC.

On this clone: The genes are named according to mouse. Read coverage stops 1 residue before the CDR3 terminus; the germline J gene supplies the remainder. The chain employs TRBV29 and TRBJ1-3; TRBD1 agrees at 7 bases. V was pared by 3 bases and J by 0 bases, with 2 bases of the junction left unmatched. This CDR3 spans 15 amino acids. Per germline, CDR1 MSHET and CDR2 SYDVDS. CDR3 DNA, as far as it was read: TGTGCTAGCAGTTTGGGGACAGCTTCTGGAAATACGCTCTAT. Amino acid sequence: CASSLGTASGNTLY. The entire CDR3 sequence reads CASSLGTASGNTLYF.

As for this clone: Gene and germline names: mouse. CDR3 protein: CASSSRGQERLFF. The sequenced part of the CDR3 DNA is TGTGCCAGCAGCTCCAGGGGGCAAGAGAGATTATTT. The rearrangement joins TRBV4 to TRBJ1-4; 8 nucleotides agree with TRBD1. The read terminates 1 residue ahead of where the CDR3 ends, so the germline J gene completes it. CDR3 length equals 13 residues. Germline loops: CDR1 LGHDT, CDR2 YNNKQL (reference sequence). The V and J ends lost 4 bases and 11 bases, in that order; junction bases with no gene match: 6.

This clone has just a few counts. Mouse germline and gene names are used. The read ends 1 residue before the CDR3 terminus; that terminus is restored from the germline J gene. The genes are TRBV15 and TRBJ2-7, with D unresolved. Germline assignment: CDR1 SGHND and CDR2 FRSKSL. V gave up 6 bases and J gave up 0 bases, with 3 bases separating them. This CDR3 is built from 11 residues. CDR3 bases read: TGTGCCAGCAGGAGCTCCTATGAACAGTAC. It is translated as CASRSSYEQY. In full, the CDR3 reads CASRSSYEQYF.

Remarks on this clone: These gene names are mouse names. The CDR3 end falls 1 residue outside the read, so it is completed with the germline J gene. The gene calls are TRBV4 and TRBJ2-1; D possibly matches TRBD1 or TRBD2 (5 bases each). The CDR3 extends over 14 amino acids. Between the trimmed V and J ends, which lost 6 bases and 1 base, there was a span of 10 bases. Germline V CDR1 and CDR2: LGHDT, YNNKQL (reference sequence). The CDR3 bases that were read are TGTGCCAGCAGAAACGGGGGAAACTATGCTGAGCAGTTC. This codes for CASRNGGNYAEQF. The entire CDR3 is CASRNGGNYAEQFF.

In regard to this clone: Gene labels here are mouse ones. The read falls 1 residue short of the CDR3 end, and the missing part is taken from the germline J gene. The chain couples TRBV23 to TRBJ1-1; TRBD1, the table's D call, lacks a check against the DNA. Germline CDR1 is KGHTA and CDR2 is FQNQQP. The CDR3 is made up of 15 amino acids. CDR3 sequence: CSSSLLRGGNTEVFF. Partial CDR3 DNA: TGCTCCAGCAGTCTACTCAGGGGAGGGAACACAGAAGTCTTC.

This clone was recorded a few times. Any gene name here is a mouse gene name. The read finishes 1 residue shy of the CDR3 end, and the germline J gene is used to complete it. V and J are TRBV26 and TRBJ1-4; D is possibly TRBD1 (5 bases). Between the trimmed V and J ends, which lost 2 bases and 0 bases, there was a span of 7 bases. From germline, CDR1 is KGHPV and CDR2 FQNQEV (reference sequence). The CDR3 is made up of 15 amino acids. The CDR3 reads CASSLRQFSNERLFF. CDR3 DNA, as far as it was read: TGTGCCAGCAGTCTGCGACAGTTTTCCAACGAAAGATTATTT.

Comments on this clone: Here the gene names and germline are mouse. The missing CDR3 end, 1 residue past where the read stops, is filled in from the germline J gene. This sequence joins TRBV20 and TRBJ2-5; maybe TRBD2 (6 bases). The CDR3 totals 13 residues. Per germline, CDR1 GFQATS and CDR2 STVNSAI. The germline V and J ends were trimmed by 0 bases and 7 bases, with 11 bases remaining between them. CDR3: CGARDWGSNTQYF. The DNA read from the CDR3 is TGTGGTGCTAGGGATTGGGGGTCGAACACCCAGTAC.

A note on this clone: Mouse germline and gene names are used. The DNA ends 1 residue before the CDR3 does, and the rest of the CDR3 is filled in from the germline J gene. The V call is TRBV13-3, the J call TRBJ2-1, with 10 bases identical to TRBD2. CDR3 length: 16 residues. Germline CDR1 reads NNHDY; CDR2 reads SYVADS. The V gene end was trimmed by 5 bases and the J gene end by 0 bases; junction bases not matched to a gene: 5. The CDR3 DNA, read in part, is TGTGCCAGCAGCCCCGGACTGGGGGTTAACTATGCTGAGCAGTTC. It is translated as CASSPGLGVNYAEQF. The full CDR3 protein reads CASSPGLGVNYAEQFF.

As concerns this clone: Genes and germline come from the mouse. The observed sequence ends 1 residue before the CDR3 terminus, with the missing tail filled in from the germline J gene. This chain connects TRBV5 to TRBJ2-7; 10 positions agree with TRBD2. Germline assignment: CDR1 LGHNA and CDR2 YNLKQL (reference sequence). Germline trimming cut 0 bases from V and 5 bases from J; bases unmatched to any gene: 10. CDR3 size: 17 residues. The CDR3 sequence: CASSQDPRLGGADEQYF. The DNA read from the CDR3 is TGTGCCAGCAGCCAAGATCCCAGACTGGGGGGCGCGGATGAACAGTAC.

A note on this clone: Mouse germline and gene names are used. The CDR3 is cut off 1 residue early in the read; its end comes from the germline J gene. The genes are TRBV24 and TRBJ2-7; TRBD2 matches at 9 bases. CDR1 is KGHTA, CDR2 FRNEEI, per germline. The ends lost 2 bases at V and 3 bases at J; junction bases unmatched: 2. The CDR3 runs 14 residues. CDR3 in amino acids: CASSLLGGDYEQYF. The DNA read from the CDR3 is TGTGCCAGCAGTCTGCTGGGGGGGGACTATGAACAGTAC.

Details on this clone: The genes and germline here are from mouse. The CDR3 region is CASSPVGVTGQLYF. The sequenced CDR3 bases are TGTGCCAGCTCTCCAGTGGGGGTCACCGGGCAGCTCTAC. V usage is TRBV12-1 and J usage is TRBJ2-2; TRBD2 might be the D (6 bases). The sequence runs out 1 residue before the end of the CDR3; the remainder is reconstructed from the germline J gene. Germline V lookup: CDR1 SGHSN, CDR2 HYEKVE. The CDR3 totals 14 residues. V was cut by 2 bases and J by 4 bases, with 10 bases left in between.